The 17 T cell receptor beta chains in this list originate from one sample, sequenced in a study of Graves' ophthalmopathy and Graves' hyperthyroidism. Amplified material comprised TCR beta CDR3 regions derived from RNA transcripts. Investigators did first-round RT-PCR with HTBI primers, then second-round multiplex PCR. Each CDR3 protein gets one entry after TCRdb re-called the multiplex PCR reads with MiXCR. Of approximately 1.2 million distinct CDR3 sequences in the sample, roughly two fifths were seen once. Sequencing was done on a sample of peripheral blood or thyroid tissue (not recorded which). The source of these receptors is an adult man with Graves' hyperthyroidism.

This clonotype has at least ten counts. This CDR3 reads CSAKSRDRAGANVLTF. The CDR3 DNA sequence: TGCAGTGCTAAGTCCCGGGACAGGGCTGGGGCCAACGTCCTGACTTTC. The chain recombines TRBV20-1 with TRBJ2-6; TRBD1 agrees at 9 bases. The CDR3 runs 16 residues. The J segment lost 2 bases and the V segment lost 4 bases, leaving 6 bases of the junction unmatched. Germline CDR1 is DFQATT and CDR2 is SNEGSKA (reference sequence).

This clonotype was detected many times. The genes are TRBV20-1 and TRBJ1-5; D is undetermined. The V and J ends lost 6 bases and 3 bases respectively, with 12 bases between them. The CDR3 spans 13 residues. The germline V gene encodes CDR1 DFQATT and CDR2 SNEGSKA (reference sequence). CDR3 nucleotide sequence: TGCAGTGCGAGGGAGCAAGTCAATCAGCCCCAGCATTTT. Amino acids: CSAREQVNQPQHF.

This clonotype was found a few times. The rearrangement uses TRBV9 and TRBJ1-3; D uncertain. V lost 4 bases and J lost 2, with 10 bases in between. The V gene's germline CDR1 is SGDLS and CDR2 YYNGEE. The CDR3 has 14 amino acids. This chain's CDR3 is CASSKGWAGNTIYF. The CDR3 DNA follows: TGTGCCAGCAGCAAAGGCTGGGCTGGAAACACCATATATTTT.

This clonotype was counted between two and nine times. The rearrangement joins TRBV20-1 to TRBJ1-5; D is unresolved. The V and J ends lost 5 bases and 0 bases respectively, with 14 bases between them. This CDR3 has 15 residues. Germline V gives CDR1 DFQATT, CDR2 SNEGSKA (reference sequence). CDR3 sequence (DNA): TGCAGTGCTTCCCTCGGACGGTATAGCAATCAGCCCCAGCATTTT. Encoded protein: CSASLGRYSNQPQHF.

There are a few counts of this clonotype. The rearrangement joins TRBV6-2 or TRBV6-3 to TRBJ2-7; TRBD1 aligns across 7 bases. Losses at the gene ends were 10 bases for V and 4 bases for J; bases not matched to a gene: 10. CDR1 is MNHEY and CDR2 is SVGEGT in the germline V gene. The CDR3 loop spans 13 amino acids. The CDR3 DNA reads as TGTGCCACCGCTCGGACAGGAGAATACGAGCAGTACTTC. This sequence encodes CATARTGEYEQYF.

The gene calls are TRBV6-5 and TRBJ2-5, with 8 bases fitting TRBD2. The CDR3 consists of 13 residues. V was clipped by 6 bases and J by 3 bases; unmatched bases: 3. The germline gives CDR1 MNHEY, CDR2 SVGAGI. The CDR3 here is CASRGTREETQYF. In DNA form, the CDR3 reads TGTGCCAGCAGAGGGACTAGAGAAGAGACCCAGTACTTC.

This clonotype was seen many times. V usage is TRBV2 and J usage is TRBJ2-7; no definite D call. The CDR3 has 14 residues. Trimming shortened V by 3 bases and J by 1 base, and 10 bases separated the two germline ends. Per the germline V gene, CDR1 is SNHLY and CDR2 is FYNNEI. The DNA for the CDR3 is TGTGCCAGCAGTGATGGATGGGCTTCCTACGAGCAGTACTTC. Encoded protein: CASSDGWASYEQYF.

In this sample, this clonotype turned up many times. The V call is TRBV20-1, the J call TRBJ1-5; the D is unclear. CDR1 is DFQATT and CDR2 is SNEGSKA in the germline V gene (reference sequence). The CDR3 consists of 12 residues. Trimming took 5 bases from V and 4 from J, leaving 9 bases between them. CDR3: CSAQVRNQPQHF. As DNA, the CDR3 is TGCAGTGCTCAGGTTAGGAATCAGCCCCAGCATTTT.

The rearrangement uses TRBV28 and TRBJ2-5; tentative D call: TRBD1 (7 bases). The CDR3 is made up of 18 amino acids. Germline V CDR1 and CDR2: MDHEN, SYDVKM. V was shortened by 8 bases and J by 4 bases, with 29 bases between the two germline ends. The CDR3 loop is CASGVRSDYDREVETQYF. CDR3 DNA sequence: TGTGCCAGCGGTGTCAGATCGGACTATGACAGGGAGGTAGAGACCCAGTACTTC.

The chain joins TRBV13 to TRBJ2-7, with D maybe TRBD1 (6 bases). V gave up 6 bases and J gave up 2 bases, with 17 bases separating them. Germline V gives CDR1 PRHDT, CDR2 FYEKMQ (reference sequence). The CDR3 has 15 residues. CDR3 DNA sequence: TGTGCCAGCAGTTCTTTGGACAGAGAACCCTACGAGCAGTACTTC. Encoded protein: CASSSLDREPYEQYF.

The chain uses TRBV30 and TRBJ1-1; D gene unclear. Trimming cost V 0 bases and J 1 base, with 9 bases left between them. Germline V gene data show CDR1 as GTSNPN and CDR2 as SVGIG (reference sequence). The CDR3 loop spans 14 amino acids. CDR3 residues: CAWSVLTGNTEAFF. The CDR3 DNA is TGTGCCTGGAGTGTACTCACGGGGAACACTGAAGCTTTCTTT.

This clonotype was observed at least ten times. The chain carries TRBV20-1 and TRBJ2-7, with D perhaps TRBD1 (6 bases). CDR3 length: 12 residues. The V gene lost 2 bases and the J gene lost 9 bases, with 14 bases spanning the gap. CDR1 and CDR2 from the germline V gene are DFQATT and SNEGSKA (reference sequence). DNA of the CDR3: TGCAGTGCTAGATACCAGGGGAATATGCAGTACTTC. This gives the protein CSARYQGNMQYF.

The J gene is TRBJ2-7, the V gene TRBV5-6, with 7 nucleotides matching TRBD1. The CDR3 is made up of 15 amino acids. With V trimmed by 4 bases and J by 2 bases, 9 bases remained unmatched. In germline, CDR1 is SGHDT, CDR2 YYEEEE. The CDR3 DNA is TGTGCCAGCAGCGAAACAGGGGACGGGGCCTACGAGCAGTACTTC. This translates into CASSETGDGAYEQYF.

This rearrangement joins TRBV24-1 to TRBJ1-5; 7 nucleotides agree with TRBD1. Germline trimming cut 7 bases from V and 2 bases from J; bases unmatched to any gene: 4. CDR3 length equals 14 residues. Germline V gene data show CDR1 as KGHDR and CDR2 as SFDVKD. CDR3 protein: CATSGTARNQPQHF. DNA for the CDR3: TGTGCCACCAGCGGGACAGCCCGCAATCAGCCCCAGCATTTT.

This clonotype was counted only a few times. The CDR3 protein is CSAREGSAGNTIYF. The CDR3 DNA is TGCAGTGCTAGAGAGGGGTCCGCTGGAAACACCATATATTTT. The chain employs TRBV20-1 and TRBJ1-3, with D hard to call. The V gene lost 0 bases and the J gene lost 2 bases, with 8 bases spanning the gap. CDR1 is DFQATT, CDR2 SNEGSKA, per germline (reference sequence). The CDR3 consists of 14 residues.

This clonotype turned up a few times. This chain uses TRBV7-8 with TRBJ2-7, with TRBD2 matching 11 bases. The CDR3 covers 20 residues. Trimming cost V 5 bases and J 6 bases; bases outside gene matches: 24. Germline CDR1 and CDR2: SGHVS and FQNEAQ. CDR3 region: CASSQDPLRGSGGAPLEQYF. CDR3 DNA sequence: TGTGCCAGCAGCCAAGACCCTCTTAGGGGTAGCGGGGGGGCGCCTCTCGAGCAGTACTTC.

This sequence joins TRBV15 and TRBJ1-2, with 9 bases that match TRBD1. Germline values: CDR1 LNHNV, CDR2 YYDKDF (reference sequence). CDR3 length equals 15 residues. V was pared by 1 base and J by 3 bases, with 3 bases of the junction left unmatched. The CDR3 sequence is CATSRGTGAYYGYTF. As DNA, the CDR3 is TGTGCCACCAGCAGAGGGACAGGGGCCTACTATGGCTACACCTTC.